Following are 32 T cell receptor beta chains from one sample sequenced in a study of shared clonotypes between healthy human individuals. Libraries were prepared by immunoSEQ multiplex PCR; TCRdb keeps only in-frame clonotypes and omits some of them. The sample holds about 480,000 clones, 79% seen once. The sample consisted of PBMCs. Source of these receptors: a middle-aged woman in good health. Some clones in this sample may be carry-over from other donors' samples.

The chain combines TRBV6-5 with TRBJ1-5; D gene unclear. The germline gives CDR1 MNHEY, CDR2 SVGAGI. This CDR3 spans 12 amino acids. V lost 7 bases to trimming and J lost 4 bases, with 8 bases between them. The CDR3 spells CASKTANQPQHF. For the CDR3, the DNA is TGTGCCAGCAAAACAGCGAATCAGCCCCAGCATTTT.

This chain's CDR3 is CASSQTSGSQETQYF. CDR3 DNA: TGCGCCAGCAGCCAAACGAGCGGGAGCCAAGAGACCCAGTACTTC. The chain uses TRBV4-3 and TRBJ2-5; 8 nucleotides align to TRBD2. V shed 2 bases and J 1 base; nucleotides not matched to a gene: 3. The CDR3 runs 15 residues. Germline lookup yields CDR1 LGHNA and CDR2 YSLEER.

As for this clone: The same CDR3 also results from other DNA sequences found in this sample. The V gene is TRBV25-1, the J gene TRBJ1-5, with D possibly TRBD1 on 6 matching bases. Trimming shortened V by 1 base and J by 6 bases, and 10 bases separated the two germline ends. CDR1 and CDR2 (germline): MGHDK, SYGVNS. The CDR3 is 14 residues long. CDR3 amino acids: CASSEWGAGQPQHF. For the CDR3, the DNA is TGTGCCAGCAGTGAATGGGGGGCAGGTCAGCCCCAGCATTTT.

In this sample, this clone turned up a few times. The chain employs TRBV10-3 and TRBJ2-1; 13 nucleotides line up with TRBD2. The germline CDR1 and CDR2 sequences are ENHRY and SYGVKD. This CDR3 comprises 18 residues. V was pared by 2 bases and J by 8 bases, with 12 bases of the junction left unmatched. Written as DNA, the CDR3 is TGTGCCATCAGTGAGCCCCGGGGACTAGCGGGGAGGGTCGATGAGCAGTTCTTC. Its translation is CAISEPRGLAGRVDEQFF.

The chain couples TRBV19 to TRBJ2-5, with TRBD2 matching 8 bases. The CDR3 runs to 13 residues. J gave up 3 bases and V 8 bases, and 5 bases lay outside the gene matches. CDR1 is LNHDA and CDR2 is SQIVND in the germline V gene (reference sequence). The CDR3 bases are TGTGCCAGTGGACGGGGGGGCGAAGAGACCCAGTACTTC. Its protein is CASGRGGEETQYF.

The V and J genes are TRBV21-1 and TRBJ2-1; the D call of TRBD2 is as the table states it, not checked on the DNA. TRBV21-1 is given as a pseudogene. The CDR3 contains 18 residues. CDR3 sequence reads: CASSKSRQREGPYNEQFF. CDR3 nucleotides: TGTGCCAGCAGCAAAAGCCGACAACGGGAGGGCCCCTACAATGAGCAGTTCTTC.

This clone appeared once. This chain links TRBV5-6 with TRBJ2-2; 8 nucleotides agree with TRBD1. This CDR3 contains 13 residues. V dropped 3 bases and J dropped 7; count of bases not matched to a gene: 2. The germline V gene encodes CDR1 SGHDT and CDR2 YYEEEE. The CDR3 sequence is CASSWTGSGELFF. CDR3 nucleotides: TGTGCCAGCAGCTGGACAGGGAGCGGGGAGCTGTTTTTT.

The CDR3 region is CASSLFEGSHGYTF. The CDR3 bases are TGTGCCAGCAGCTTATTTGAGGGGAGCCATGGCTACACCTTC. J is TRBJ1-2 and V is TRBV7-2; D may be TRBD1 (5 bases). Germline V gene sequence: CDR1 SGHTA, CDR2 FQGNSA. CDR3 size: 14 residues. With 2 bases removed from V and 6 bases from J, the gap between germline ends came to 13 bases.

Only a few counts were recorded for this clone. The CDR3, as DNA: TGTGCCACCGGCGAAAGGGGGAATAACAATGAGCAGTTCTTC. Residues: CATGERGNNNEQFF. The chain employs TRBV6-1 and TRBJ2-1; tentative D call: TRBD1 (6 bases). Germline V CDR1 and CDR2: MNHNS, SASEGT. Trimming pared 10 bases from V and 5 bases from J, leaving 18 bases between. The CDR3 runs 14 residues.

The genes are TRBV25-1 and TRBJ1-3, with D maybe TRBD1 (6 bases). The CDR3 length is 11 residues. V dropped 3 bases and J dropped 16 bases, with 13 bases sitting between them. CDR1 MGHDK and CDR2 SYGVNS come from the germline V gene. Written as DNA, the CDR3 is TGTGCCAGCAGTGACGGACAGCGGGCTTATTTT. Translating gives CASSDGQRAYF.

The chain is built from TRBV7-2 and TRBJ2-2, with D perhaps matching TRBD1 (6 bases). The CDR3 spans 15 residues. Germline CDR1 and CDR2: SGHTA and FQGNSA. V gave up 5 bases and J gave up 2 bases, with 12 bases separating them. The CDR3 nucleotides are TGTGCCAGCAGCCCAGACAGGATTAACACCGGGGAGCTGTTTTTT. It is translated as CASSPDRINTGELFF.

V is TRBV2 and J is TRBJ1-3; D gene unclear. The CDR3 is made up of 15 amino acids. Trimming pared 4 bases from V and 0 bases from J, leaving 10 bases between. CDR1 and CDR2 from the germline V gene are SNHLY and FYNNEI. CDR3 DNA: TGTGCCAGCAGTGCATCCCTGAGCTCTGGAAACACCATATATTTT. Its translation: CASSASLSSGNTIYF.

This CDR3 reads CAWNLGSRNEQFF. DNA for the CDR3: TGTGCCTGGAATCTGGGTAGCCGCAATGAGCAGTTCTTC. The rearrangement uses TRBV30 and TRBJ2-1; D remains unclear. There are 13 residues in the CDR3. The V end lost 4 bases, the J end lost 6 bases, and 13 bases lay between the germline ends. Germline V CDR1 and CDR2: GTSNPN, SVGIG (reference sequence).

The chain is built from TRBV9 and TRBJ2-3; D unresolved. The length of the CDR3 is 16 residues. V was cut by 4 bases and J by 6 bases, with 21 bases left in between. Germline assignment: CDR1 SGDLS and CDR2 YYNGEE. CDR3 amino acids: CASSPRGGRLEDTQYF. The CDR3 bases are TGTGCCAGCAGCCCCCGAGGTGGGCGGTTAGAGGATACGCAGTATTTT.

The chain links TRBV6-1 to TRBJ2-7, with D perhaps matching TRBD2 (5 bases). The ends were cut back, 4 bases at V and 4 bases at J, with 8 bases in the middle. This CDR3 contains 12 residues. Germline CDR1 reads MNHNS; CDR2 reads SASEGT. The CDR3 region has the DNA TGTGCCAGCAGTGGGCTAGCTTACGAGCAGTACTTC. It codes for CASSGLAYEQYF.

This clone was recorded many times. The gene calls are TRBV5-1 and TRBJ2-7; D may be TRBD2 (6 bases). The CDR3 has 14 residues. CDR1 and CDR2 from the germline V gene are SGHRS and YFSETQ. V was clipped by 0 bases and J by 2 bases, with 9 bases between them. DNA for the CDR3: TGCGCCAGCAGCTTGGTAGCGGCCACCTACGAGCAGTACTTC. Residues: CASSLVAATYEQYF.

Here the CDR3 reads CASSLDQLSGQSFF. The CDR3 region has the DNA TGTGCCAGCAGCTTAGACCAGCTATCGGGACAGAGTTTCTTT. The V gene is TRBV7-6, the J gene TRBJ1-1; 7 nucleotides agree with TRBD1. This CDR3 is 14 amino acids long. With 1 base clipped from V and 13 bases from J, the junction kept 12 bases outside the gene matches. Germline values: CDR1 SGHVS, CDR2 FNYEAQ.

This clone has just one count. This chain connects TRBV9 to TRBJ1-2; the D is unclear. This CDR3 is built from 12 residues. The V end lost 4 bases, the J end lost 4 bases, and 8 bases lay between the germline ends. Germline V gene data show CDR1 as SGDLS and CDR2 as YYNGEE. The CDR3 bases are TGTGCCAGCAGCCCGCACTCCTATGGCTACACCTTC. This sequence encodes CASSPHSYGYTF. The variable domain in full, with the rest retrieved from reference TRBV9 and TRBJ1-2, is DSGVTQTPKHLITATGQRVTLRCSPRSGDLSVYWYQQSLDQGLQFLIQYYNGEERAKGNILERFSAQQFPDLHSELNLSSLELGDSALYFCASSPHSYGYTFGSGTRLTVV.

The V gene is TRBV28, the J gene TRBJ2-1, with D perhaps TRBD1 or TRBD2 (5 bases each). Germline V gene lookup returns CDR1 MDHEN and CDR2 SYDVKM. V lost 0 bases and J lost 1, with 13 bases in between. The CDR3 extends over 17 amino acids. CDR3 sequence: CASSLWAQGESYNEQFF. The CDR3 DNA sequence: TGTGCCAGCAGTTTATGGGCCCAGGGAGAGTCCTACAATGAGCAGTTCTTC.

V usage is TRBV5-1 and J usage is TRBJ2-7; no clear D gene. The length of the CDR3 is 12 residues. V was clipped by 0 bases and J by 6 bases, with 7 bases between them. Per the germline V gene, CDR1 is SGHRS and CDR2 is YFSETQ. The CDR3 reads CASSLVHGEQYF. The CDR3 DNA is TGCGCCAGCAGCTTGGTCCACGGCGAGCAGTACTTC.

At least ten counts were recorded for this clone. The V gene is TRBV28, the J gene TRBJ2-3; no clear D gene. The V and J ends lost 5 bases and 1 base respectively, with 10 bases between them. Germline V lookup: CDR1 MDHEN, CDR2 SYDVKM. This CDR3 is 14 amino acids long. The DNA for the CDR3 is TGTGCCAGCAGTGTCATTGGGGGCACAGATACGCAGTATTTT. Amino acids: CASSVIGGTDTQYF.

This clone came up once. V usage is TRBV27 and J usage is TRBJ1-2; D is perhaps TRBD1 (6 bases). From germline, CDR1 is MNHEY and CDR2 SMNVEV (reference sequence). This CDR3 is built from 15 residues. V lost 5 bases and J lost 4, with 17 bases in between. The CDR3 DNA reads as TGTGCCAGCAGTCCCGGACAGCGCTTGGCCTATGGCTACACCTTC. Encoded protein: CASSPGQRLAYGYTF.

This clone was recorded a few times. The V gene is TRBV9, the J gene TRBJ2-1, with TRBD2 matching over 7 bases. Germline CDR1 SGDLS, CDR2 YYNGEE. This CDR3 is built from 16 residues. Trimming removed 1 base from V and 7 bases from J; junction bases left unmatched: 11. The CDR3 loop is CASSVREREMLNEQFF. CDR3 sequence (DNA): TGTGCCAGCAGCGTAAGGGAGCGGGAAATGTTGAATGAGCAGTTCTTC. Using reference TRBV9 and TRBJ2-1 for the parts outside the CDR3, the full variable domain is DSGVTQTPKHLITATGQRVTLRCSPRSGDLSVYWYQQSLDQGLQFLIQYYNGEERAKGNILERFSAQQFPDLHSELNLSSLELGDSALYFCASSVREREMLNEQFFGPGTRLTVL.

This clone was seen only once. CDR3 sequence: CASSPRTGGFYEQYF. The CDR3 coding sequence is TGTGCCAGCAGCCCGCGGACAGGGGGTTTCTACGAGCAGTACTTC. This rearrangement joins TRBV6-6 to TRBJ2-7, with 10 bases fitting TRBD1. Germline lookup yields CDR1 MNHNY and CDR2 SVGAGI (reference sequence). V lost 6 bases, J lost 3 bases, and 8 bases stayed unmatched. The CDR3 is 15 residues long.

This clone was detected once. V is TRBV29-1 and J is TRBJ1-2; the D gene is possibly TRBD1 (5 bases). Germline CDR1 SQVTM, CDR2 ANQGSEA. Trimming stripped 5 bases from V and 0 bases from J, with 10 bases between. CDR3 length: 13 residues. CDR3 bases: TGCAGCGTTCCCACAGGATCTAACTATGGCTACACCTTC. Translated, it gives CSVPTGSNYGYTF. Filled out from reference TRBV29-1 and TRBJ1-2, the complete variable domain reads SAVISQKPSRDICQRGTSLTIQCQVDSQVTMMFWYRQQPGQSLTLIATANQGSEATYESGFVIDKFPISRPNLTFSTLTVSNMSPEDSSIYLCSVPTGSNYGYTFGSGTRLTVV.

A single count supports this clone. CDR3 DNA sequence: TGTGCCAGCAGTGCATTTGGGCTAGGCCAAGAGACCCAGTACTTC. This codes for CASSAFGLGQETQYF. The rearrangement links TRBV27 to TRBJ2-5; D gene unclear. CDR1 and CDR2 (germline): MNHEY, SMNVEV (reference sequence). With 5 bases removed from V and 1 base from J, the gap between germline ends came to 14 bases. The CDR3 is 15 residues long.

The chain is built from TRBV27 and TRBJ1-4; D gene uncertain. CDR3 length: 16 amino acids. From germline, CDR1 is MNHEY and CDR2 SMNVEV (reference sequence). V was pared by 3 bases and J by 0 bases, with 11 bases between. As DNA, the CDR3 is TGTGCCAGCAGTTTCTCGTACGCAGCAACTAATGAAAAACTGTTTTTT. It is translated as CASSFSYAATNEKLFF.

The chain is built from TRBV19 and TRBJ2-7; TRBD2 agrees at 7 bases. The J segment lost 3 bases and the V segment lost 2 bases, leaving 1 base of the junction unmatched. This CDR3 spans 13 amino acids. Germline V lookup: CDR1 LNHDA, CDR2 SQIVND (reference sequence). In nucleotides, the CDR3 is TGTGCCAGTAGTATAACGGGGGGCTACGAGCAGTACTTC. Translating gives CASSITGGYEQYF.

The CDR3 DNA follows: TGTGCCAGTAGAAACCCACAGGGGGCTAACATTCAGTACTTC. It codes for CASRNPQGANIQYF. The J gene is TRBJ2-4, the V gene TRBV19; 9 bases fit TRBD1. V lost 6 bases, J lost 7 bases, and 7 bases stayed unmatched. Germline V gene lookup returns CDR1 LNHDA and CDR2 SQIVND (reference sequence). CDR3 length: 14 amino acids.

This chain links TRBV20-1 with TRBJ2-3; D is uncertain. This CDR3 has 11 amino acids. V shed 6 bases and J shed 5 bases, with 9 bases lying between them. Germline V gene data show CDR1 as DFQATT and CDR2 as SNEGSKA (reference sequence). CDR3: CSAVPEDTQYF. The CDR3 nucleotides read TGCAGTGCCGTCCCCGAAGATACGCAGTATTTT.

The genes are TRBV2 and TRBJ2-2; D is ambiguous. The length of the CDR3 is 13 residues. Germline V gives CDR1 SNHLY, CDR2 FYNNEI. Trimming removed 4 bases from V and 8 bases from J, with 11 bases in between. This CDR3 is CASSGGLGGELFF. CDR3 bases: TGTGCCAGCAGTGGAGGCCTCGGAGGGGAGCTGTTTTTT.

V and J are TRBV7-2 and TRBJ2-7; D assignment may be TRBD1 or TRBD2 (6 bases each). Between the trimmed V and J ends, which lost 5 bases and 3 bases, there was a span of 14 bases. This CDR3 is 14 amino acids long. Germline V gene sequence: CDR1 SGHTA, CDR2 FQGNSA. Written as DNA, the CDR3 is TGTGCCAGCAGCCGGCGAGGGGGGTACTACGAGCAGTACTTC. Translation: CASSRRGGYYEQYF.